Shown below are 27 T cell receptor beta chains from a single sample sequenced in a study of blood T cell repertoires in COVID-19. TCRdb's table, derived via immunoSEQ multiplex PCR, lists solely in-frame clones and lacks some. Here the sample spans about 280,000 clones, approximately 91% being singletons. Sample: peripheral blood. These receptors were obtained from a woman aged 40 to 50 who had recovered from COVID-19.

J is TRBJ1-2 and V is TRBV13; 10 bases agree with TRBD1. Germline V gene sequence: CDR1 PRHDT, CDR2 FYEKMQ (reference sequence). The V and J ends lost 3 bases and 4 bases, in that order; junction bases with no gene match: 5. The length of the CDR3 is 15 residues. Written as DNA, the CDR3 is TGTGCCAGCAGCTTGACAGGGGGCGAGGTCTATGGCTACACCTTC. It specifies CASSLTGGEVYGYTF.

The chain carries TRBV5-1 and TRBJ2-6, with D unclear. The length of the CDR3 is 15 residues. Deletions cut 5 bases from V and 1 base from J, with 10 bases between. CDR1 and CDR2 from the germline V gene are SGHRS and YFSETQ. The CDR3 is CASSSTSSGANVLTF. CDR3 bases: TGCGCCAGCAGTTCGACAAGTTCTGGGGCCAACGTCCTGACTTTC.

This chain connects TRBV19 to TRBJ2-3; 8 bases fit TRBD2. Looked up from germline, CDR1 is LNHDA and CDR2 is SQIVND (reference sequence). Trimming took 9 bases from V and 1 from J; bases not matched to a gene: 12. CDR3 length equals 16 residues. The CDR3 region is CASRRTLREGTDTQYF. The CDR3 DNA is TGTGCCAGCCGCCGGACTCTGCGGGAGGGCACAGATACGCAGTATTTT.

This chain connects TRBV30 to TRBJ2-7, with D perhaps matching TRBD2 (6 bases). Germline CDR1 reads GTSNPN; CDR2 reads SVGIG (reference sequence). This CDR3 is built from 13 residues. V gave up 3 bases and J gave up 4 bases, with 13 bases separating them. CDR3 nucleotide sequence: TGTGCCTGGAGGTTCCGACTAGAATACGAGCAGTACTTC. Translating gives CAWRFRLEYEQYF.

V gene TRBV7-9 combines with J gene TRBJ2-7, with a weak D call TRBD2 (6 bases). This CDR3 is 16 amino acids long. Trimming cost V 1 base and J 4 bases, with 17 bases left between them. The germline V gene encodes CDR1 SEHNR and CDR2 FQNEAQ (reference sequence). The CDR3 region has the DNA TGTGCCAGCAGCTTAGGGTGGCGGGATCGCAAATACGAGCAGTACTTC. Translated, it gives CASSLGWRDRKYEQYF.

CDR3 sequence (DNA): TGTGCCAGCAGCTTCGACAATTACGAGCAGTACTTC. Its protein product is CASSFDNYEQYF. The V call is TRBV11-3, the J call TRBJ2-7, with D unclear. There are 12 residues in the CDR3. The germline V and J ends were trimmed by 3 bases and 4 bases, with 7 bases remaining between them. Germline V lookup: CDR1 SGHNT, CDR2 YENEEA.

The CDR3 here is CASSLRDSLNTEAFF. CDR3 nucleotides: TGCGCCAGCAGCTTGCGGGACAGTTTGAACACTGAAGCTTTCTTT. V usage is TRBV5-1 and J usage is TRBJ1-1; 7 bases map to TRBD1. Germline V lookup: CDR1 SGHRS, CDR2 YFSETQ. The junction had 3 bases not matched to a gene; V was cut back by 1 base and J by 0 bases. CDR3 length equals 15 residues.

The chain is built from TRBV12-3 or TRBV12-4 and TRBJ2-1, with D uncertain. The CDR3 covers 12 residues. Between the trimmed V and J ends, which lost 6 bases and 4 bases, there was a span of 7 bases. Here the CDR3 reads CASSTGYNEQFF. Here the CDR3 DNA reads TGTGCCAGCAGCACCGGTTACAATGAGCAGTTCTTC.

This clone appeared once. The CDR3 bases are TGTGCCAGCAGTGAATCTTGGGACAGTCCCCATGGCTACACCTTC. This translates into CASSESWDSPHGYTF. The chain has TRBV2 and TRBJ1-2; 7 bases agree with TRBD1. This CDR3 is 15 amino acids long. V lost 2 bases and J lost 6; bases outside the gene matches: 9. CDR1 is SNHLY and CDR2 is FYNNEI in the germline V gene. Full variable domain (remainder filled in from reference TRBV2 and TRBJ1-2): EPEVTQTPSHQVTQMGQEVILRCVPISNHLYFYWYRQILGQKVEFLVSFYNNEISEKSEIFDDQFSVERPDGSNFTLKIRSTKLEDSAMYFCASSESWDSPHGYTFGSGTRLTVV.

Here the CDR3 reads CASSNHRGVGGTDTQYF. Here the CDR3 DNA reads TGTGCCAGCAGTAACCACAGGGGGGTGGGCGGCACAGATACGCAGTATTTT. The rearrangement links TRBV5-8 to TRBJ2-3; TRBD1 matches at 8 bases. Trimming cost V 5 bases and J 1 base; bases outside gene matches: 12. CDR3 length: 17 residues. CDR1 is SGHTS, CDR2 YDEGEE, per germline. Full variable domain (remainder filled in from reference TRBV5-8 and TRBJ2-3): EAGVTQSPTHLIKTRGQQATLRCSPISGHTSVYWYQQALGLGLQFLLWYDEGEERNRGNFPPRFSGRQFPNYSSELNVNALELEDSALYLCASSNHRGVGGTDTQYFGPGTRLTVL.

This chain connects TRBV5-6 to TRBJ1-3, with D unclear. Germline V gene data show CDR1 as SGHDT and CDR2 as YYEEEE. Trimming took off 2 bases at V and 0 bases at J, with 6 bases between the two ends. The CDR3 has 14 amino acids. The CDR3 spells CASSLRSSGNTIYF. CDR3 coding DNA: TGTGCCAGCAGCTTACGCAGCTCTGGAAACACCATATATTTT.

The chain recombines TRBV7-6 with TRBJ2-3; 12 bases map to TRBD2. Losses at the gene ends were 3 bases for V and 6 bases for J; bases not matched to a gene: 13. The CDR3 is 18 residues long. In germline, CDR1 is SGHVS, CDR2 FNYEAQ. CDR3 sequence (DNA): TGTGCCAGCAGCTTCCTAGCGGGAGGGCAGGTAGAACAGGATACGCAGTATTTT. Amino acids: CASSFLAGGQVEQDTQYF.

The chain employs TRBV27 and TRBJ2-7; possibly TRBD1 for D (6 bases). Germline CDR1 and CDR2: MNHEY and SMNVEV (reference sequence). Trimming stripped 5 bases from V and 2 bases from J, with 13 bases between. The CDR3 is made up of 14 amino acids. The CDR3 nucleotides are TGTGCCAGCAGTGCCTCCGGGGACACCTACGAGCAGTACTTC. Protein sequence: CASSASGDTYEQYF.

This rearrangement joins TRBV19 to TRBJ2-3; D is uncertain. This CDR3 is 11 amino acids long. Germline assignment: CDR1 LNHDA and CDR2 SQIVND (reference sequence). V dropped 8 bases and J dropped 4 bases, with 7 bases sitting between them. CDR3 in amino acids: CASLSADTQYF. The DNA for the CDR3 is TGTGCCAGTTTATCGGCAGATACGCAGTATTTT.

This clone was observed once. The V and J genes are TRBV6-1 and TRBJ2-5; TRBD1 might be the D (5 bases). The CDR3 is 13 residues long. The germline CDR1 and CDR2 sequences are MNHNS and SASEGT. Trimming removed 2 bases at V and 4 bases at J, with 8 bases between. The CDR3 loop reads CASSERQGETQYF. CDR3 coding DNA: TGTGCCAGCAGTGAAAGGCAGGGAGAGACCCAGTACTTC.

The CDR3 DNA follows: TGTGCCATCAGCGCCACCGGGACAGTGGGGCAGCCCCAGCATTTT. The encoded protein is CAISATGTVGQPQHF. This chain connects TRBV10-3 to TRBJ1-5, with 7 bases fitting TRBD1. V lost 6 bases, J lost 7 bases, and 12 bases stayed unmatched. From germline, CDR1 is ENHRY and CDR2 SYGVKD. The CDR3 runs 15 residues.

The J gene is TRBJ2-7, the V gene TRBV6-1; 14 nucleotides match TRBD2. Germline V gene sequence: CDR1 MNHNS, CDR2 SASEGT. The CDR3 sequence is 16 residues long. V lost 4 bases to trimming and J lost 4 bases; unmatched junction nucleotides: 6. The CDR3: CASSARLAGGLYEQYF. The DNA of the CDR3 is TGTGCCAGCAGTGCCCGACTAGCGGGAGGGTTGTACGAGCAGTACTTC.

The genes are TRBV27 and TRBJ2-5; a possible D gene is TRBD1 (6 bases). Trimming left V 6 bases short and J 2 bases short, with 22 bases between. Germline assignment: CDR1 MNHEY and CDR2 SMNVEV (reference sequence). The CDR3 has 17 residues. CDR3 coding DNA: TGTGCCAGCAGCCCTCTCACCAGGGGCCGACGTCAAGAGACCCAGTACTTC. Its protein is CASSPLTRGRRQETQYF.

The chain has TRBV11-3 and TRBJ1-5; 11 bases agree with TRBD1. Unmatched junction bases numbered 11, after V lost 0 bases and J lost 7 bases. The V gene's germline CDR1 is SGHNT and CDR2 YENEEA. The CDR3 contains 18 residues. The CDR3 coding sequence is TGTGCCAGCAGCTTAGATATTTGGGACAGGGGGATTAGGCAGCCCCAGCATTTT. It specifies CASSLDIWDRGIRQPQHF.

The chain has TRBV9 and TRBJ2-3; perhaps TRBD2 as D (5 bases). From germline, CDR1 is SGDLS and CDR2 YYNGEE. This CDR3 is built from 15 residues. With 0 bases removed from V and 2 bases from J, the gap between germline ends came to 10 bases. CDR3 nucleotide sequence: TGTGCCAGCAGCGTAGTAGGACTTCCCACAGATACGCAGTATTTT. It codes for CASSVVGLPTDTQYF. Full variable domain (outside the CDR3, taken from reference TRBV9 and TRBJ2-3): DSGVTQTPKHLITATGQRVTLRCSPRSGDLSVYWYQQSLDQGLQFLIQYYNGEERAKGNILERFSAQQFPDLHSELNLSSLELGDSALYFCASSVVGLPTDTQYFGPGTRLTVL.

The chain recombines TRBV7-9 with TRBJ1-2, with D perhaps matching TRBD1 (6 bases). This CDR3 spans 14 amino acids. Trimming shortened V by 2 bases and J by 4 bases, and 11 bases separated the two germline ends. CDR1 is SEHNR, CDR2 FQNEAQ, per germline (reference sequence). CDR3 region: CASSLTTGSYGYTF. The CDR3 DNA reads TGTGCCAGCAGCTTAACCACAGGGAGCTATGGCTACACCTTC.

This chain links TRBV11-3 with TRBJ2-1; TRBD1 is a possible D gene (5 bases). Germline CDR1 is SGHNT and CDR2 is YENEEA. The CDR3 sequence is 15 residues long. With 1 base removed from V and 9 bases from J, the gap between germline ends came to 16 bases. The CDR3 region has the DNA TGTGCCAGCAGCTTAGTAGCCTTCGACCAGGGTGAGCAGTTCTTC. Translated, it gives CASSLVAFDQGEQFF.

J is TRBJ2-3 and V is TRBV7-9; TRBD2 aligns across 8 bases. Per the germline V gene, CDR1 is SEHNR and CDR2 is FQNEAQ (reference sequence). There are 16 residues in the CDR3. V shed 5 bases and J 5 bases; nucleotides not matched to a gene: 12. Written as DNA, the CDR3 is TGTGCCAGCAGCCCCGCGAGGGCGGGAGGAGGAGATACGCAGTATTTT. The encoded protein is CASSPARAGGGDTQYF.

The V gene is TRBV5-1, the J gene TRBJ2-3; 9 bases agree with TRBD1. The CDR3 runs 16 residues. The V and J ends lost 5 bases and 6 bases, in that order; junction bases with no gene match: 13. The germline CDR1 and CDR2 sequences are SGHRS and YFSETQ. The DNA for the CDR3 is TGCGCCAGCAGTAAGGCTCGGGACAGGGCCGGGGATACGCAGTATTTT. This sequence encodes CASSKARDRAGDTQYF.

The chain couples TRBV5-1 to TRBJ2-1; TRBD2 is a possible D gene (6 bases). The CDR3 is made up of 16 amino acids. V gave up 7 bases and J gave up 2 bases, with 19 bases separating them. Germline V gives CDR1 SGHRS, CDR2 YFSETQ. The CDR3 nucleotides are TGCGCCAGCCAACGCGTCGGGGGAGAGCCCTACAATGAGCAGTTCTTC. Its translation is CASQRVGGEPYNEQFF.

V gene TRBV5-4 combines with J gene TRBJ1-4; 11 nucleotides line up with TRBD1. CDR3 length: 17 residues. The germline V gene encodes CDR1 SGHNT and CDR2 YYREEE (reference sequence). J lost 7 bases, V lost 0 bases, and 8 bases had no gene match. The CDR3 sequence is CASSLGGGQGAIEKLFF. The CDR3, as DNA: TGTGCCAGCAGCTTGGGGGGAGGACAGGGGGCGATTGAAAAACTGTTTTTT.

The chain joins TRBV18 to TRBJ1-6; the match to TRBD1 covers 8 bases. CDR1 and CDR2 from the germline V gene are KGHSH and LQKENI. The CDR3 length is 15 residues. V trimming: 1 base; J trimming: 10 bases; junction bases outside the gene matches: 6. CDR3 sequence (DNA): TGTGCCAGCTCACCACGGACAGGGAAGGAGTCACCCCTCCACTTT. It specifies CASSPRTGKESPLHF.